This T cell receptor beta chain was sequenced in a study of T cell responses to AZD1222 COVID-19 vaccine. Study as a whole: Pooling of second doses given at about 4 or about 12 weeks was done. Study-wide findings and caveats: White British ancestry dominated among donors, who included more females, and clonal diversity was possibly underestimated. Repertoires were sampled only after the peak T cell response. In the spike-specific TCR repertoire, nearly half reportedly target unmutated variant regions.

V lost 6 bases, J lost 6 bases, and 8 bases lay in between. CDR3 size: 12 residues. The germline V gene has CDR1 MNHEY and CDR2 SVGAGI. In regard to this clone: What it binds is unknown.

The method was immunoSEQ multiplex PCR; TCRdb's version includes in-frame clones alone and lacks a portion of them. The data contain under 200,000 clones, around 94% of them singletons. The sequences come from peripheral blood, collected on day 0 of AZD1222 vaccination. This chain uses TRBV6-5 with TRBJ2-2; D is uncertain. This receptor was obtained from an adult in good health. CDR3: CASSRFPGELFF. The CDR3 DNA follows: TGTGCCAGCAGCAGGTTCCCCGGGGAGCTGTTTTTT.